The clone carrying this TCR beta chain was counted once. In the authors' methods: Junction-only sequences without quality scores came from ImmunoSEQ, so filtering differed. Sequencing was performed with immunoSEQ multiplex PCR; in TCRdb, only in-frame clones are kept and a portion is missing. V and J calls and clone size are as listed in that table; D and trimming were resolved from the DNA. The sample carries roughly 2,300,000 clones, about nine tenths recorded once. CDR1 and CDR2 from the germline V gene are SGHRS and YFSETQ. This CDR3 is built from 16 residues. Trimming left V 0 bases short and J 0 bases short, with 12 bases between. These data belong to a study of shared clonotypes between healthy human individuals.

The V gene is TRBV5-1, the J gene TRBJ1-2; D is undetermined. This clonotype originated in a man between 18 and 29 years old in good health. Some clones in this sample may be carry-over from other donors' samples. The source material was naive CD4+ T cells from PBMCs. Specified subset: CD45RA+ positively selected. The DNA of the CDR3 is TGCGCCAGCAGCTTGGTAGGGTCCCTAGCTAACTATGGCTACACCTTC. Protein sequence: CASSLVGSLANYGYTF.